A selection of T cell receptor beta chains follows, all from one sample in a study of vaccination and CD4 T cells after COVID-19. TCRdb passed the PCR reads through MiXCR, listing each CDR3 protein once. The sample gives some 16,000 distinct CDR3 sequences, about 68% of which show up once; 9% to 10% is in the top ten. The antigens of these receptors remain unknown. The sample was CD4+ T cells from blood, cultured in vitro, taken after SARS-CoV-2 vaccination. Source of these receptors: a human donor who received a COVID-19 vaccine. Each CDR3 is given without its conserved first and last residue.

TRBV24-1	TRBJ1-5	ATSGRTNQPQH
TRBV6-1	TRBJ1-6	ASRLGQAVIEALH
TRBV7-3	TRBJ2-7	ASSNSGGAFVYEQY
TRBV15	TRBJ1-2	ATSRTGGDGYT
TRBV5-1	TRBJ2-5	ASSLRTAQETQY
TRBV20-1	TRBJ1-2	SAKTGGKDYGYT
TRBV6-1	TRBJ2-3	ASSLSTGGADTQY
TRBV2	TRBJ1-5	GGRQGRNQPQH
TRBV11-3	TRBJ1-1	ASSLARGKENTEAF
TRBV10-2	TRBJ1-6	ASTRGDSPLH
TRBV6-5	TRBJ2-3	ASSSGGLAGGLFVDTQY
TRBV6-1	TRBJ1-2	ASSGRGPQGGYT
TRBV20-1	.	SARVGGGATDTQH
TRBV5-5	TRBJ1-1	ASSITGQNTEAF
TRBV6-5	TRBJ2-2	ASSYTHDRGPGELF
TRBV18	TRBJ1-6	ASSRTGASSSYNSPLH
TRBV6-2/TRBV6-3	TRBJ1-6	ASSYSDSRESPLH
TRBV12-3/TRBV12-4	TRBJ1-5	ASRQGFRPQH
TRBV24-1	TRBJ2-5	ATSVPERETQY
TRBV6-5	TRBJ2-7	ASSYLGFSSEQY
TRBV25-1	TRBJ1-2	ASSDVYWEGPYGYT
TRBV19	TRBJ2-1	ASSIFHNEQF
TRBV7-9	TRBJ1-2	ASSPADEGYGYT
TRBV21-1	TRBJ1-1	ASSKLPRQGVEWYTEAF
TRBV27	TRBJ2-7	ASSRAGSSYEQY
TRBV19	TRBJ2-7	ASSHRGRYEQY
TRBV7-8	TRBJ1-6	ASSPTQGNSYNSPLH
TRBV19	TRBJ1-6	ASSIPTGGGSPLH
TRBV10-3	TRBJ1-6	AISENPARANSPLH
TRBV20-1	TRBJ1-1	SASGGNSPEAF
TRBV11-2	TRBJ1-5	ASSPGTGLNQPQH
TRBV11-2	TRBJ2-7	ASSLGVGPRDYEQY
TRBV20-1	TRBJ1-2	SARTGGNYGYT
TRBV7-2	TRBJ2-5	ASSLVADSQETQY
TRBV7-6	TRBJ2-1	ASSRVQRDEQF
TRBV6-1	TRBJ1-2	ASSPNRQTFYGYT
TRBV6-5	TRBJ1-5	ASSYSTAGNQPQH
TRBV5-6	TRBJ1-5	ASSFRLTGISNQPQH
TRBV19	TRBJ2-3	ASSTQRESTDTQY
TRBV12-5	TRBJ1-2	ASGHADGRRGYT
TRBV19	TRBJ1-6	ATKDGLYNSPLH
TRBV12-3/TRBV12-4	TRBJ1-2	ASSLVRGNGYT
TRBV5-3	TRBJ1-1	ASSRVGATEAF
TRBV19	TRBJ1-2	ASRVVGDDGYT
TRBV6-2/TRBV6-3	TRBJ1-1	ASSKRSTEAF
TRBV20-1	TRBJ1-2	SARDRGNNYGYT
TRBV11-2	TRBJ2-7	ASSLGGWDEKPYEQY
TRBV2	TRBJ1-1	ASKVRLVNTEAF
TRBV11-3	TRBJ2-3	ASSLDLAGLTDTQY
TRBV30	TRBJ1-5	AWSVRDDQPQH
TRBV27	TRBJ2-7	ASSLRWRVYEQY
TRBV5-4	TRBJ1-6	ASRPSSYNSPLH
TRBV19	TRBJ1-5	ASSPPGMGGHKPQH
TRBV12-3/TRBV12-4	TRBJ1-6	VSSRTGVRSSYNSPLH
TRBV20-1	TRBJ1-3	SARGTGTGGTGNTIY